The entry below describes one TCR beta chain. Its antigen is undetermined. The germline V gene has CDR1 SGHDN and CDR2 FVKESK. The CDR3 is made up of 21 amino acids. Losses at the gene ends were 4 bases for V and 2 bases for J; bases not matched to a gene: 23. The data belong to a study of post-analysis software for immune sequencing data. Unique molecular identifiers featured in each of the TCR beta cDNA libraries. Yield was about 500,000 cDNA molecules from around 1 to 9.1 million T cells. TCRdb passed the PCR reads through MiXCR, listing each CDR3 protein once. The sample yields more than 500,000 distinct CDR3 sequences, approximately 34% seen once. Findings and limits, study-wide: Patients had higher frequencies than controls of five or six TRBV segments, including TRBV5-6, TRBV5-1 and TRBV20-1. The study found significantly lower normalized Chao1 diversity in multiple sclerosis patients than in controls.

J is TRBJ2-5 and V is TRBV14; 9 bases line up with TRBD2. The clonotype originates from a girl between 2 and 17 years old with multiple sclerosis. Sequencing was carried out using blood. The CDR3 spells CASSRSRFTGLASYLQETQYF. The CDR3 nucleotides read TGTGCCAGCAGCCGCTCGAGGTTTACGGGACTAGCAAGCTACCTACAAGAGACCCAGTACTTC.